This T cell receptor beta chain is drawn from a study of PD-1 blockade in classical Hodgkin lymphoma. Overall study findings and caveats: Healthy donors were reported to have higher baseline TCR diversity than newly diagnosed patients.

In every patient, relapse followed autologous stem cell transplantation, while exposure to brentuximab vedotin differed. Using immunoSEQ multiplex PCR, the repertoire was profiled, and TCRdb retains in-frame clones only, with some absent. The sample holds about 26,000 clones, 85% to 90% seen once. CDR3 length: 15 residues. With V trimmed by 2 bases and J by 1 base, 6 bases remained unmatched. Germline CDR1 is SQVTM and CDR2 is ANQGSEA. A remark on this clone: Its antigen is not known.

This material consisted of peripheral blood mononuclear cells (PBMCs), taken at baseline. The TCR originated in a human donor with classical Hodgkin lymphoma. The chain has TRBV29-1 and TRBJ2-5; 8 positions agree with TRBD2. Written as DNA, the CDR3 is TGCAGCGTTGAACGTTTAGCGGGGTCCCAAGAGACCCAGTACTTC. It specifies CSVERLAGSQETQYF.